What follows are 24 T cell receptor beta chains derived from one specimen sequenced in a study of cytomegalovirus exposure and HLA in healthy donors. PCR employed 60 Vbeta and 13 Jbeta primers. TCRdb's copy holds only in-frame clones and misses some; the assay was immunoSEQ multiplex PCR. This table holds around 150,000 clones, 60% to 80% found once. What was sequenced was PBMCs. The source of these receptors is a man in his 60s in good health and CMV-seronegative.

This chain connects TRBV9 to TRBJ1-2, with D perhaps TRBD1 (6 bases). Germline assignment: CDR1 SGDLS and CDR2 YYNGEE. V was trimmed by 7 bases and J by 5 bases, leaving 15 bases between them. CDR3 size: 13 residues. CDR3 sequence reads: CASGGGQGYGYTF. The CDR3 DNA follows: TGTGCCAGCGGGGGGGGGCAAGGGTATGGCTACACCTTC. Supplemented by reference TRBV9 and TRBJ1-2, the full variable domain reads DSGVTQTPKHLITATGQRVTLRCSPRSGDLSVYWYQQSLDQGLQFLIQYYNGEERAKGNILERFSAQQFPDLHSELNLSSLELGDSALYFCASGGGQGYGYTFGSGTRLTVV.

The chain joins TRBV9 to TRBJ2-7; D perhaps matches TRBD2 (6 bases). The germline V gene has CDR1 SGDLS and CDR2 YYNGEE. CDR3 size: 16 residues. Trimming cost V 4 bases and J 0 bases, with 17 bases left between them. As DNA, the CDR3 is TGTGCCAGCAGCCCCGTTGGAGGGGTGCGCTCCTACGAGCAGTACTTC. This translates into CASSPVGGVRSYEQYF.

The V and J genes are TRBV6-5 and TRBJ1-1, with D perhaps matching TRBD1 (6 bases). Germline V gene sequence: CDR1 MNHEY, CDR2 SVGAGI. The CDR3 consists of 13 residues. The V gene lost 2 bases and the J gene lost 4 bases, with 8 bases spanning the gap. The DNA of the CDR3 is TGTGCCAGCAGTTACGGGGGCTTCACTGAAGCTTTCTTT. It encodes CASSYGGFTEAFF.

V is TRBV29-1 and J is TRBJ2-5; the match to TRBD1 covers 10 bases. CDR3 size: 15 residues. V trimming: 4 bases; J trimming: 1 base; junction bases outside the gene matches: 6. CDR1 SQVTM and CDR2 ANQGSEA come from the germline V gene. DNA for the CDR3: TGCAGCGTTGGGTCTGGGACAGGGGCCCAAGAGACCCAGTACTTC. This sequence encodes CSVGSGTGAQETQYF.

The J gene is TRBJ2-3, the V gene TRBV19; 11 bases match TRBD2. Germline V gene sequence: CDR1 LNHDA, CDR2 SQIVND (reference sequence). The CDR3 is 19 amino acids. V gave up 3 bases and J gave up 2 bases; unmatched junction bases: 13. CDR3 sequence (DNA): TGTGCCAGTAGTATCGTCCCGGGACTAGCGGAGGGGCTCACAGATACGCAGTATTTT. It encodes CASSIVPGLAEGLTDTQYF. The full variable domain, rest sourced from reference TRBV19 and TRBJ2-3, is DGGITQSPKYLFRKEGQNVTLSCEQNLNHDAMYWYRQDPGQGLRLIYYSQIVNDFQKGDIAEGYSVSREKKESFPLTVTSAQKNPTAFYLCASSIVPGLAEGLTDTQYFGPGTRLTVL.

The V call is TRBV28, the J call TRBJ2-1; 12 nucleotides align to TRBD2. The CDR3 covers 15 residues. V lost 7 bases to trimming and J lost 4 bases; unmatched junction nucleotides: 5. Germline CDR1 and CDR2: MDHEN and SYDVKM. CDR3 DNA: TGTGCCAGCACCCCTAGCGGGAGGGGATACAATGAGCAGTTCTTC. It encodes CASTPSGRGYNEQFF.

The CDR3 reads CASSIAGETNEQYF. The CDR3 region has the DNA TGTGCCAGCAGCATAGCGGGGGAAACGAACGAGCAGTACTTC. The chain carries TRBV28 and TRBJ2-7; TRBD2 agrees at 9 bases. Per germline, CDR1 MDHEN and CDR2 SYDVKM. V was clipped by 6 bases and J by 5 bases; unmatched bases: 8. CDR3 length equals 14 residues. The full variable domain, with the rest looked up from reference TRBV28 and TRBJ2-7, is DVKVTQSSRYLVKRTGEKVFLECVQDMDHENMFWYRQDPGLGLRLIYFSYDVKMKEKGDIPEGYSVSREKKERFSLILESASTNQTSMYLCASSIAGETNEQYFGPGTRLTVT.

The J gene is TRBJ2-7, the V gene TRBV7-7; D possibly corresponds to TRBD1 (5 bases). The V gene lost 5 bases and the J gene lost 1 base, with 9 bases spanning the gap. Germline V gives CDR1 SSHAT, CDR2 FNYEAQ (reference sequence). The CDR3 has 13 residues. CDR3 in DNA: TGTGCCAGCAGCGAACAGGAGTCCTACGAGCAGTACTTC. This gives the protein CASSEQESYEQYF.

The sample holds one count of this clone. This chain links TRBV28 with TRBJ2-7, with TRBD2 as a possible D gene (7 bases). CDR3 length: 16 residues. The germline V gene has CDR1 MDHEN and CDR2 SYDVKM. Between the trimmed V and J ends, which lost 5 bases and 2 bases, there was a span of 19 bases. The CDR3 sequence: CASSPGASGVPYEQYF. The CDR3 coding sequence is TGTGCCAGCAGTCCGGGGGCTAGCGGCGTACCCTACGAGCAGTACTTC. Complete variable domain (other parts from reference TRBV28 and TRBJ2-7): DVKVTQSSRYLVKRTGEKVFLECVQDMDHENMFWYRQDPGLGLRLIYFSYDVKMKEKGDIPEGYSVSREKKERFSLILESASTNQTSMYLCASSPGASGVPYEQYFGPGTRLTVT.

V and J are TRBV28 and TRBJ2-7; TRBD2 is a possible D gene (6 bases). V lost 7 bases to trimming and J lost 6 bases, with 16 bases between them. Germline-derived CDR1 and CDR2 are MDHEN and SYDVKM. The CDR3 covers 13 residues. The CDR3 protein is CASKGLMLSEQYF. In DNA, the CDR3 is TGTGCCAGCAAGGGACTCATGCTGAGCGAGCAGTACTTC.

V gene TRBV5-1 combines with J gene TRBJ1-6, with D unresolved. Germline CDR1 reads SGHRS; CDR2 reads YFSETQ. The V and J ends lost 0 bases and 7 bases respectively, with 14 bases between them. The length of the CDR3 is 16 residues. CDR3 protein: CASSLGPGRENSPLHF. For the CDR3, the DNA is TGCGCCAGCAGCTTGGGTCCAGGTCGGGAGAATTCACCCCTCCACTTT.

To note about this clone: Other nucleotide sequences from this sample produce the same CDR3. The gene calls are TRBV5-1 and TRBJ2-2, with a possible D match to TRBD1 (5 bases). The CDR3 spans 15 residues. CDR1 and CDR2 from the germline V gene are SGHRS and YFSETQ. Trimming stripped 1 base from V and 2 bases from J, with 9 bases between. CDR3 bases: TGCGCCAGCAGCTTGAGGCAGGGCAACACCGGGGAGCTGTTTTTT. Translation gives CASSLRQGNTGELFF.

This clone has more than one count but fewer than ten. This chain joins TRBV6-5 and TRBJ2-7, with D tentatively TRBD2 (6 bases). CDR1 MNHEY and CDR2 SVGAGI come from the germline V gene. The V gene lost 2 bases and the J gene lost 0 bases, with 8 bases spanning the gap. CDR3 length: 14 amino acids. CDR3: CASSYREASYEQYF. The DNA of the CDR3 is TGTGCCAGCAGTTACAGGGAGGCCTCCTACGAGCAGTACTTC.

This chain uses TRBV9 with TRBJ2-2, with a possible D match to TRBD2 (6 bases). The CDR3 is 15 residues long. The germline V gene encodes CDR1 SGDLS and CDR2 YYNGEE. V lost 5 bases, J lost 3 bases, and 14 bases lay in between. Here the CDR3 DNA reads TGTGCCAGCAGTGTCGGGACTTTCCACACCGGGGAGCTGTTTTTT. It yields the protein CASSVGTFHTGELFF.

The rearrangement links TRBV7-3 to TRBJ2-3; TRBD2 matches 9 bases. The CDR3 has 17 amino acids. Germline V gives CDR1 SGHTA, CDR2 FQGTGA. With V trimmed by 1 base and J by 2 bases, 7 bases remained unmatched. The CDR3 sequence: CASSLKYERGDTDTQYF. In DNA form, the CDR3 reads TGTGCCAGCAGCTTAAAATATGAGCGGGGGGACACAGATACGCAGTATTTT.

The chain carries TRBV7-3 and TRBJ2-5; TRBD1 agrees at 7 bases. The trim removed 0 bases at V and 3 bases at J, leaving 1 base unmatched. This CDR3 spans 14 amino acids. Germline loops: CDR1 SGHTA, CDR2 FQGTGA. The CDR3 nucleotides are TGTGCCAGCAGCTTAACGGGGACAGAAGAGACCCAGTACTTC. Translated, it gives CASSLTGTEETQYF.

The table lists this clone with a few counts. The chain is built from TRBV30 and TRBJ2-1; D is possibly TRBD2 (7 bases). The length of the CDR3 is 14 residues. Germline loops: CDR1 GTSNPN, CDR2 SVGIG (reference sequence). V was clipped by 5 bases and J by 5 bases, with 16 bases between them. The CDR3 is CAWGGGLVHNEQFF. The DNA for the CDR3 is TGTGCCTGGGGCGGGGGCCTGGTTCACAATGAGCAGTTCTTC.

The chain combines TRBV18 with TRBJ1-1; 7 positions agree with TRBD1. V shed 3 bases and J 0 bases; nucleotides not matched to a gene: 7. Germline values: CDR1 KGHSH, CDR2 LQKENI. This CDR3 is 16 amino acids long. The CDR3 DNA reads TGTGCCAGCTCACCTATAAGGGACAGCATGAACACTGAAGCTTTCTTT. Translation: CASSPIRDSMNTEAFF.

This chain connects TRBV4-1 to TRBJ1-5; D is unresolved. Per germline, CDR1 MGHRA and CDR2 YSYEKL. The CDR3 has 17 amino acids. With 4 bases removed from V and 0 bases from J, the gap between germline ends came to 16 bases. The CDR3 sequence is CASSRGGSQYSNQPQHF. The DNA for the CDR3 is TGCGCCAGCAGCCGAGGAGGGTCACAGTATAGCAATCAGCCCCAGCATTTT.

The chain joins TRBV4-1 to TRBJ1-2, with TRBD1 as a possible D gene (5 bases). Germline CDR1 is MGHRA and CDR2 is YSYEKL. V was trimmed by 0 bases and J by 8 bases, leaving 10 bases between them. CDR3 length: 13 residues. For the CDR3, the DNA is TGCGCCAGCAGCCAAGAGGCTAGGGGCGGCTACACCTTC. Protein product: CASSQEARGGYTF.

The chain combines TRBV18 with TRBJ2-3; the match to TRBD2 covers 11 bases. The CDR3 extends over 16 amino acids. The ends lost 5 bases at V and 6 bases at J; junction bases unmatched: 10. CDR1 KGHSH and CDR2 LQKENI come from the germline V gene. As DNA, the CDR3 is TGTGCCAGCTCAGAACTAGCGGGGGCCACCCGGGATACGCAGTATTTT. Amino acid sequence: CASSELAGATRDTQYF. The variable domain in full, with the rest retrieved from reference TRBV18 and TRBJ2-3, is NAGVMQNPRHLVRRRGQEARLRCSPMKGHSHVYWYRQLPEEGLKFMVYLQKENIIDESGMPKERFSAEFPKEGPSILRIQQVVRGDSAAYFCASSELAGATRDTQYFGPGTRLTVL.

This clone was observed a single time. DNA of the CDR3: TGTGCCACCAGCAGAGAGAGGGATTTCAGCTATTACAATGAGCAGTTCTTC. Protein product: CATSRERDFSYYNEQFF. The chain recombines TRBV15 with TRBJ2-1; D is perhaps TRBD2 (5 bases). V lost 0 bases to trimming and J lost 4 bases, with 16 bases between them. Per the germline V gene, CDR1 is LNHNV and CDR2 is YYDKDF (reference sequence). The length of the CDR3 is 17 residues.

The V and J genes are TRBV5-1 and TRBJ2-3, with 8 bases that match TRBD1. The CDR3 totals 14 residues. CDR1 is SGHRS, CDR2 YFSETQ, per germline. The trim removed 4 bases at V and 1 base at J, leaving 2 bases unmatched. This chain's CDR3 is CASSMGQGTDTQYF. The CDR3 nucleotides are TGCGCCAGCAGCATGGGACAGGGCACAGATACGCAGTATTTT.

The chain couples TRBV4-1 to TRBJ1-5; weak D call: TRBD1 (5 bases). The V gene's germline CDR1 is MGHRA and CDR2 YSYEKL. The CDR3 totals 14 residues. Trimming stripped 1 base from V and 4 bases from J, with 8 bases between. DNA for the CDR3: TGCGCCAGCAGCCAAGGACAGCTTAATCAGCCCCAGCATTTT. Its protein product is CASSQGQLNQPQHF.